This TCR beta chain was observed in a study of blood T cell repertoires in COVID-19. The V gene's germline CDR1 is LGHNA and CDR2 YSLEER. With 0 bases clipped from V and 1 base from J, the junction kept 2 bases outside the gene matches. The CDR3 is 16 amino acids. This table comes from immunoSEQ multiplex PCR, and its TCRdb copy is limited to in-frame clones, with some not included. Counted here are around 250,000 clones, about nine tenths occurring once; the ten biggest clones make up roughly 5.8%. This sequence joins TRBV4-3 and TRBJ2-4; 8 bases are shared with TRBD1. The sequence was obtained from a man between 60 and 75 years old with acute or convalescent COVID-19. Specimen: peripheral blood. CDR3 sequence: CASSQDQGAAKNIQYF. The CDR3 nucleotides are TGCGCCAGCAGCCAAGACCAGGGGGCGGCCAAAAACATTCAGTACTTC.